Listed below are T cell receptor beta chains from one sample, sequenced in a study of T cell responses to AZD1222 COVID-19 vaccine. The repertoire was sequenced with immunoSEQ multiplex PCR; TCRdb's copy has only in-frame clones and lacks some. Of about 130,000 clones listed, roughly 85% were seen once; the top ten hold around 4.4%. Specimen: peripheral blood, collected 28 days after the second AZD1222 dose. Every receptor here comes from an adult who received the AZD1222 COVID-19 vaccine. Each CDR3 is given without its conserved first and last residue.

length	V	J	CDR3
11	TRBV7-9	TRBJ1-2	ASSFAANYGYT
13	TRBV28	TRBJ2-7	ASLNPGGAIDEQY
15	TRBV15	TRBJ1-2	ATSTGTLGRSNYGYT
12	TRBV7-3	TRBJ2-2	ASGPGQQTGELF
10	TRBV28	TRBJ2-3	ASSVAGDTQY
13	TRBV4-1	TRBJ2-3	ASSQESLPTDTQY
13	TRBV2	TRBJ2-7	ASSDGGQGSYEQY
15	TRBV18	TRBJ2-3	ASSPATLSGGGGTQY
13	TRBV7-3	TRBJ1-1	ASSPHADVNTEAF
13	TRBV6-5	TRBJ2-3	ASSYDGGWTDTQY
17	TRBV19	TRBJ2-1	ASRPRPGTSGGAFNEQF
12	TRBV5-1	TRBJ1-2	ASSGPRDTGGIT
13	TRBV28	TRBJ1-2	ASSEGTGYLLGYT
10	TRBV6-5	TRBJ2-3	ASRRSEDTQY
14	TRBV5-1	TRBJ1-6	ARSPGGGLEGSPLH
13	TRBV28	TRBJ2-7	ASSKLAGALYEQY
16	TRBV7-2	TRBJ1-3	ASSLQGPTLDSGNTIY
12	TRBV7-9	TRBJ1-5	ASSLGQGHQPQH
11	TRBV27	TRBJ1-1	ASSLGQNTEAF
11	TRBV28	TRBJ2-3	ASSFGGLDTQY
12	TRBV5-1	TRBJ1-2	ASSFTGGRYGYT
16	TRBV7-2	TRBJ1-2	ASSPHRGTIREIYGYT
14	TRBV7-9	TRBJ1-4	ASSTMIDLNAEKLF
14	TRBV30	TRBJ2-1	AWSVTSGGPYNEQF
11	TRBV6-5	TRBJ1-2	ASMEGQGGGYT
11	TRBV2	TRBJ2-7	ASSPNGPYEQY
14	TRBV5-4	TRBJ2-5	ASSVEGGANQETQY
12	TRBV6-2/TRBV6-3	TRBJ2-7	ASSYRGNSYEQY
13	TRBV5-1	TRBJ1-5	ASSMGQGENQPQH
14	TRBV7-8	TRBJ2-3	ASSDGLAGGWDTQY
13	TRBV12-2	TRBJ1-1	ASRWGDRGANEAF
12	TRBV9	TRBJ2-7	ASSARDDPYEQY
16	TRBV3-1/TRBV3-2	TRBJ2-7	ASSFRTGRGGFSYEQY
13	TRBV6-1	TRBJ1-6	ASSEAGFNNSPLH
12	TRBV28	TRBJ1-1	ASSSGLMNTEAF
13	TRBV5-8	TRBJ1-2	ASSPRGLGNYGYT